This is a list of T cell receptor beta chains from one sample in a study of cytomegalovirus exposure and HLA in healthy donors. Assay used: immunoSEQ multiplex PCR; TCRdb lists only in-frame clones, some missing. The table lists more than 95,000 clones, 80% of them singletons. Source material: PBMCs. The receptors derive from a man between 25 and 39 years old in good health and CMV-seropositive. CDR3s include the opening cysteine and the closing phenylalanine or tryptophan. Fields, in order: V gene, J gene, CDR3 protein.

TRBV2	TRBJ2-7	CASRLTSKGEQYF
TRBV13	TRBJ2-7	CASSSRGSPAYEQYF
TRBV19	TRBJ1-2	CASSINRFDYGYTF
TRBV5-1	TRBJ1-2	CASSLTTGGNYGYTF
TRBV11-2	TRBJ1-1	CASSSGRASPKSTEAFF
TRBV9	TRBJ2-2	CASSALSGGYTGELFF
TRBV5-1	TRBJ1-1	CASSERQGLNTEAFF
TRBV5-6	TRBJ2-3	CASSLSGDTDTQYF
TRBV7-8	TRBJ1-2	CASSLAENGYTF
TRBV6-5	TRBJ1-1	CASSHTGGNTEAFF
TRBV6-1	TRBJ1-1	CASSVPLTVNTEAFF
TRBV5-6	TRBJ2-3	CASSLQTSGSTDTQYF
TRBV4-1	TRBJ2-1	CASSQNIEPYNEQFF
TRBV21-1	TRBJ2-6	CASKSLLSPGANVLTF
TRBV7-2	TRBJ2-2	CASVAGLNTGELFF
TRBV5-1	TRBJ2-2	CASSFRGGANTGELFF